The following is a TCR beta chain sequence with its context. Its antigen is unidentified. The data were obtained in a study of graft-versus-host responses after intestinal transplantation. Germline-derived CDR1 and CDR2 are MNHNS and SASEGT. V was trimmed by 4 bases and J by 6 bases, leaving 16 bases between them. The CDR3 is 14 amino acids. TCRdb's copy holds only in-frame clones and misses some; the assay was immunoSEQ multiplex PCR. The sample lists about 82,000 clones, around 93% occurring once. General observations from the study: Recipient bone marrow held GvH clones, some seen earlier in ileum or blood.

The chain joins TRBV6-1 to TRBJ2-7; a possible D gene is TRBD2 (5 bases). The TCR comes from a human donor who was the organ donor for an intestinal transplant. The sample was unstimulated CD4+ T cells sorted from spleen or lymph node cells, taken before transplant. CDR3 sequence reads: CASSGTRGYGEQYF. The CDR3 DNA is TGTGCCAGCAGTGGAACTAGAGGTTATGGCGAGCAGTACTTC.